The rows below give T cell receptor beta chains drawn from one sample of a study of blood T cell repertoires in COVID-19. Clones were sequenced by immunoSEQ multiplex PCR, and TCRdb holds only the in-frame ones, with some missing. The table lists about 260,000 clones, 88% of them singletons. What was sequenced was peripheral blood. Receptors originate from a man aged 60 to 69 who had recovered from COVID-19. Both conserved end residues are trimmed from each CDR3. Each record gives: D gene, V gene, J gene, CDR3 protein. The D gene is left open where the match is weak.

.	TRBV10-3	TRBJ1-1	AISGGAEAF
.	TRBV30	TRBJ2-7	AWSYSSLPEQY
TRBD2	TRBV29-1	TRBJ2-5	SVVRLAGSGETQY
.	TRBV7-2	TRBJ2-7	ASSLSRVAYEQY
.	TRBV5-1	TRBJ2-7	ASSGDSSYEQY
TRBD2	TRBV3-1/TRBV3-2	TRBJ2-3	ASSPAAGAADTQY
TRBD2	TRBV7-3	TRBJ2-7	ASSSGLAGEQY
.	TRBV18	TRBJ2-5	ASSPTTVQETQY
.	TRBV5-4	TRBJ1-1	ASSLDVLNTEAF
.	TRBV4-2	TRBJ1-6	ASSRKQGDVPLH
TRBD2	TRBV7-2	TRBJ2-1	ASSLGTSGGAGRNEQF
.	TRBV14	TRBJ1-2	ASSQDTLSAAVVYGYT